Included here is one T cell receptor (beta chain) sequence, with context. The record originates from a study of OX40 agonist ivuxolimab in advanced cancers. Across the whole study: Anti-PD-1, anti-PD-L1 or anti-CTLA-4 therapy given earlier was allowed, and around 40% had some.

Libraries were prepared by immunoSEQ multiplex PCR; TCRdb keeps only in-frame clonotypes and omits some of them. This table has around 75,000 clones, about 90% appearing once. Germline-derived CDR1 and CDR2 are MNHEY and SMNVEV (reference sequence). Deletions cut 5 bases from V and 3 bases from J, with 16 bases between. This CDR3 region has 15 residues. This chain connects TRBV27 to TRBJ1-2, with a tentative D call TRBD1 (5 bases). The specimen comprised CD4+ or CD8+ T cells sorted from blood, sampled in a trial of the OX40 agonist ivuxolimab. The sequence derives from an adult with an advanced solid tumor such as melanoma, head and neck, liver or kidney cancer. The CDR3 region has the DNA TGTGCCAGCAGTGACCCCTCGGCGGGACACTATGGCTACACCTTC. Its translation: CASSDPSAGHYGYTF.